One TCR beta chain is described in this entry. The data were taken from a study of T cell clonotyping in hematopoietic cell transplantation. For the study at large: Recipients were bled about 28 days pretransplant and at posttransplant days 30, 100, 180.

Germline V gives CDR1 SGDLS, CDR2 YYNGEE. V was clipped by 2 bases and J by 0 bases, with 11 bases between them. CDR3 size: 16 residues. Clones were read by immunoSEQ multiplex PCR, and TCRdb kept only the in-frame ones, dropping some. The data contain 12,000 to 15,000 clones, approximately 56% of them singletons. The TCR sequence derives from a human donor who either received an allogeneic hematopoietic cell transplant for a myeloid malignancy or was a related donor (not recorded which). Some clones in this sample may be carry-over from other donors' samples. The V and J genes are TRBV9 and TRBJ1-4, with a tentative D call TRBD1 (6 bases). Material: PBMCs. The CDR3 DNA reads as TGTGCCAGCAGCGTGAGGGGGGGAGCAACTAATGAAAAACTGTTTTTT. This sequence encodes CASSVRGGATNEKLFF.